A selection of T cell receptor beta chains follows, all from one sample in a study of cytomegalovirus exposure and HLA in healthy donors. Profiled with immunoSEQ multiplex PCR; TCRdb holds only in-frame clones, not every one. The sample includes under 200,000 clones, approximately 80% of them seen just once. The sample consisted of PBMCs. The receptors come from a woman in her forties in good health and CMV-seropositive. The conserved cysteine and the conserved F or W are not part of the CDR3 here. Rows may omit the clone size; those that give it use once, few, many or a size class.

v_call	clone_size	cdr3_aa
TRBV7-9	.	ASSLAGAYNEQF
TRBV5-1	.	ASSRKQKEASGRTDTQY
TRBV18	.	ASSPTGPGNTIY
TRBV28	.	ASSLPPPGRQQY
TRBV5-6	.	ASSRTATGYT
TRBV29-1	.	SVGTSAYEQY
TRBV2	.	ASSKQGAGANVLT
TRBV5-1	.	ASSYSGLAGDGDEQF
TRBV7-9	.	ASSLAVAGSTDTQY
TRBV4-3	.	ASSQERGLYYT
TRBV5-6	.	ASSSSSGSSYEQY
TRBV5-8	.	ASSLDRASYEQY
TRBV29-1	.	SVEDSPYEQY
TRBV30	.	AWSPRIAGLDEQF
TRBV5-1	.	ASSLVLGARGYT
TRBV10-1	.	ASSESTGVHEQY
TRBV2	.	ASSEALLRGGQPQH
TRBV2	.	ASSEAGLAGSQETQY
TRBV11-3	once	ASSLGGTSGRNEQF
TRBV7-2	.	ASSSSGGKNIQY
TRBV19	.	ASSTTGNTGELF
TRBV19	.	ASTPKPGRANSPLH
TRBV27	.	ASRRAGQGRERSNQPQH
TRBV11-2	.	ASTISGGDYEQY
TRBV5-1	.	ASSLALTSGADTQY
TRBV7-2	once	ASSPGGGRTDTQY
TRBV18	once	ASSPPTGTTEAF
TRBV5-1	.	ASSWTGDTGELF
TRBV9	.	ASSPRGDSGANVLT
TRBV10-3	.	AISESGTNNEQF
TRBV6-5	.	ASSLTESMNTEAF
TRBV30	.	AWSVLSGARTDTQY
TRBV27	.	ASSSTSGRYTGELF
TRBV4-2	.	ASSQGVGAGSRETQY
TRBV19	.	ASKPPMRSSGNTIY
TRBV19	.	ASRFSGGETQY
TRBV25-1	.	ASSEQGWGTGELF
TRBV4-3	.	ASSPFADSNQPQH
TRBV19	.	ASSIVGESQKLF
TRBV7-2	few	ASSLLTAEAF
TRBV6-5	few	ASSYTSGNTGELF
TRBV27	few	ASSFRDSYSGYT
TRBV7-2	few	ASSLGRGRSGYT